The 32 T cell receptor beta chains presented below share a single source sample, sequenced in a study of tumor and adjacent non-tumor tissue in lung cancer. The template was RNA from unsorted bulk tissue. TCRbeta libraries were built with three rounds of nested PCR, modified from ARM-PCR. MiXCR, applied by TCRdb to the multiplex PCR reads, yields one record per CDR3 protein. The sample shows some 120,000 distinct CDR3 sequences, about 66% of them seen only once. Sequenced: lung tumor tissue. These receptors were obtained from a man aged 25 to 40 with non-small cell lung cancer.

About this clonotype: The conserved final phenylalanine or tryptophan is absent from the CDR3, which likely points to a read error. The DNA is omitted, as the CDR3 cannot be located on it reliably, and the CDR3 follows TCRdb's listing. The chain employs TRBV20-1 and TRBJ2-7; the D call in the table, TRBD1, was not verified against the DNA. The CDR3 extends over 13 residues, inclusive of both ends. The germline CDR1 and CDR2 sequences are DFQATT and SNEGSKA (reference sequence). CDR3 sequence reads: CSVQDRVSYERYL.

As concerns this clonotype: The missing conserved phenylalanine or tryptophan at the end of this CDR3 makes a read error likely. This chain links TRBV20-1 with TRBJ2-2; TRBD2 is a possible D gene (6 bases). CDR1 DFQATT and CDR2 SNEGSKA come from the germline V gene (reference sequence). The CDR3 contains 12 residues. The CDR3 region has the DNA TGCAGTGCTAGGGACGCCGGAGGGGTGCTGTTTATT. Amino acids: CSARDAGGVLFI.

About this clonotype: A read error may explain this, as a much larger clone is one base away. The CDR3 DNA is TGCAGTGCTAATGGGACTAGCCAAGAGACCCAGTACTTC. Encoded protein: CSANGTSQETQYF. The chain employs TRBV20-1 and TRBJ2-5; 8 nucleotides match TRBD2. The CDR3 is 13 residues long. V shed 4 bases and J 1 base; nucleotides not matched to a gene: 2. The germline CDR1 and CDR2 sequences are DFQATT and SNEGSKA (reference sequence).

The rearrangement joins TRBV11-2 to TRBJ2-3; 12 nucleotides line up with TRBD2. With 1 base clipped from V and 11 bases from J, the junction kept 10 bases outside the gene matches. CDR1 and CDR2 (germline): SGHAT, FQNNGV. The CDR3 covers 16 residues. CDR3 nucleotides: TGTGCCAGCAGCTTAGCCCCTAGCGGGGGGGCCAATAAGCAGTATTTT. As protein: CASSLAPSGGANKQYF.

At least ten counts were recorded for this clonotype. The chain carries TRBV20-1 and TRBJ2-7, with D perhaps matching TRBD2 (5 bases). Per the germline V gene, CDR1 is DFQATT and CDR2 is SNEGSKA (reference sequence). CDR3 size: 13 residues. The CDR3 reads CSVRLRRGYEQYF. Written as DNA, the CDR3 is TGCAGCGTTCGCTTGAGGAGAGGGTACGAGCAGTACTTC.

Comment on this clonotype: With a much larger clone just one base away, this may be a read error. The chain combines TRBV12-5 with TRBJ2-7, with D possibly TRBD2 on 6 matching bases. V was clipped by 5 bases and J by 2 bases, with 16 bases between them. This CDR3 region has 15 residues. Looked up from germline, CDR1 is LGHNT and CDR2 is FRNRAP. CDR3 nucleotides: TGTGCTAGTGGTCCCCCCGAGGGGAGGCCCTACGAGCAGTACTTC. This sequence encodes CASGPPEGRPYEQYF.

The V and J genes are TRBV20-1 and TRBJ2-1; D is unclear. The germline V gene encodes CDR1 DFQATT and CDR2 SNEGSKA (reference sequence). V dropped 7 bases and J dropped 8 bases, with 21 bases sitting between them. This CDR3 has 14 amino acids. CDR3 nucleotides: TGCAGTGTAACGCCGCCGCTTCCTTACCATGAGCAGTTCTTC. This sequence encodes CSVTPPLPYHEQFF.

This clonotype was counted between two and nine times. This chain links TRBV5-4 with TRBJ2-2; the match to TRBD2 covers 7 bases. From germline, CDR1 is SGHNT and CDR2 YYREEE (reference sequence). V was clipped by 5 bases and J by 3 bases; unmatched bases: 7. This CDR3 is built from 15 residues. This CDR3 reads CASRLGLADTGELFF. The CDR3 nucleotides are TGTGCCAGCAGGTTAGGTCTAGCGGACACCGGGGAGCTGTTTTTT.

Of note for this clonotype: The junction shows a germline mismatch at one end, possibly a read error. CDR3 in amino acids: CASNLGGFELTEAFF. The CDR3 bases are TGCGCCAGCAATCTGGGAGGATTTGAACTCACTGAAGCTTTCTTT. This chain uses TRBV5-5 with TRBJ1-1; no clear D gene. CDR1 is SGHKS and CDR2 is YYEKEE in the germline V gene (reference sequence). The CDR3 spans 15 residues.

This chain's CDR3 is CASSLVVGETQYF. The CDR3 nucleotides are TGTGCCAGCAGCTTGGTAGTAGGAGAGACCCAGTACTTC. The chain has TRBV5-4 and TRBJ2-5; D is undetermined. Trimming removed 0 bases at V and 4 bases at J, with 7 bases between. The length of the CDR3 is 13 residues. Germline CDR1 SGHNT, CDR2 YYREEE (reference sequence).

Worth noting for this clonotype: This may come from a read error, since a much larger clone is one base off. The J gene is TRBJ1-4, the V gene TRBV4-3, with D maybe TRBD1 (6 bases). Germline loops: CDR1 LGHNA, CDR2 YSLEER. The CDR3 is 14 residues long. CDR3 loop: CVSSQSGANEKLFF. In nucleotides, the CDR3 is TGCGTCAGCAGCCAATCAGGGGCAAATGAAAAACTGTTTTTT.

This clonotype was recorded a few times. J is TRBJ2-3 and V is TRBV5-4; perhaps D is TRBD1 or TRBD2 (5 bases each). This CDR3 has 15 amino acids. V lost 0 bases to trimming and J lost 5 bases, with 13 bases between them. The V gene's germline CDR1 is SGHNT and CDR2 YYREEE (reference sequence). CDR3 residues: CASSLEGLRGDTQYF. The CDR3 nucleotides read TGTGCCAGCAGCTTGGAGGGGCTACGGGGAGATACGCAGTATTTT.

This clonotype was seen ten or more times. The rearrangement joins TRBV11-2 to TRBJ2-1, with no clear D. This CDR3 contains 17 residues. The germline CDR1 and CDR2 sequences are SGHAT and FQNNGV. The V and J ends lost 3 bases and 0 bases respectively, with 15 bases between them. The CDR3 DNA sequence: TGTGCCAGCAGCTTCGGTCGCGTAATTCGCTCCTACAATGAGCAGTTCTTC. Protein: CASSFGRVIRSYNEQFF.

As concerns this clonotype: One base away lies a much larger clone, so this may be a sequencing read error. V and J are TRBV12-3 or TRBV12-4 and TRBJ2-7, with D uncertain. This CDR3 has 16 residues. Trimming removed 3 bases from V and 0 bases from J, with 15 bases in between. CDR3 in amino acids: CASSLAVGLGSYEQYF. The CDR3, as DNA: TGTGCCAGCAGTTTGGCAGTAGGGTTAGGCTCCTACGAGCAGTACTTC.

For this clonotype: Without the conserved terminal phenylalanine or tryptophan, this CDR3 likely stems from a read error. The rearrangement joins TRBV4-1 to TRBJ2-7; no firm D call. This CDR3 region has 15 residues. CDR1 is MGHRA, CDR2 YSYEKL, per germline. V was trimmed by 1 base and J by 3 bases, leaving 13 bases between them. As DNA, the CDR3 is TGCGCCAGCAGCCAAGCATCCCAGAGCAACTACGAGCAGTACCTC. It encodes CASSQASQSNYEQYL.

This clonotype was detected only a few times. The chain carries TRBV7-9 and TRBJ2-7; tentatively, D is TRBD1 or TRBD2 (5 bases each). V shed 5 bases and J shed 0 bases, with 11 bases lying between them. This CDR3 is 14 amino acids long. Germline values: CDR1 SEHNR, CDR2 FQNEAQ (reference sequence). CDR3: CASSGRDHSYEQYF. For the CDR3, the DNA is TGTGCCAGCAGCGGACGGGACCACTCCTACGAGCAGTACTTC.

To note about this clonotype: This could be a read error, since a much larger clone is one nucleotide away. This CDR3 reads CSTGKGVPNSSLHF. CDR3 nucleotide sequence: TGCAGTACTGGGAAGGGAGTCCCTAATTCATCCCTCCACTTT. This chain uses TRBV20-1 with TRBJ1-6; D uncertain. Germline V lookup: CDR1 DFQATT, CDR2 SNEGSKA (reference sequence). CDR3 length equals 14 residues.

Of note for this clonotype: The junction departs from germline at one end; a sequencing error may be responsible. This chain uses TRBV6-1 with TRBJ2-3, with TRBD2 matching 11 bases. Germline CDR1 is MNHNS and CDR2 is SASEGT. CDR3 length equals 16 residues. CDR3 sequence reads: CASGPLAGGQADTLYF. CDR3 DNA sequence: TGTGCCAGCGGCCCTTTAGCGGGGGGGCAGGCAGATACGCTGTATTTT.

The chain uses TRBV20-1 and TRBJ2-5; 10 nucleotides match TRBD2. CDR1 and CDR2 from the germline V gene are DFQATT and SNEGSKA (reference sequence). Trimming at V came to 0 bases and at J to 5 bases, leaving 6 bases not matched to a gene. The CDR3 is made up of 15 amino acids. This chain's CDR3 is CSARDYGLAEETQYF. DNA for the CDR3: TGCAGTGCTAGAGATTATGGACTAGCGGAGGAGACCCAGTACTTC.

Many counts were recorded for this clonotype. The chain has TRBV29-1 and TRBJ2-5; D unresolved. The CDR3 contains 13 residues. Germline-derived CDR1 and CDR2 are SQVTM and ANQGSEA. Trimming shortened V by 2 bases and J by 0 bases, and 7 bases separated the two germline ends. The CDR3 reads CSVERPNQETQYF. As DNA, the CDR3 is TGCAGCGTTGAACGCCCAAACCAAGAGACCCAGTACTTC.

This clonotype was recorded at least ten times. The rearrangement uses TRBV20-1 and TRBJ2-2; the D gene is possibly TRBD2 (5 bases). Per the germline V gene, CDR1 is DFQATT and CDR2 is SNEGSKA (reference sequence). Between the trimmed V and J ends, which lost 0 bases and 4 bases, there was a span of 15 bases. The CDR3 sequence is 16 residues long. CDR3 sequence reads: CSAREGGGGVTGELFF. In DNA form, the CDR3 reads TGCAGTGCTAGAGAGGGCGGAGGCGGTGTCACCGGGGAGCTGTTTTTT.

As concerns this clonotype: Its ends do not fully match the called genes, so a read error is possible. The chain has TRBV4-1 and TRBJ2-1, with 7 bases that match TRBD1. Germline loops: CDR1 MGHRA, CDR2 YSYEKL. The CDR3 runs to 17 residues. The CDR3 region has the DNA TGCGCCAGCAACCAACAGTGTGGCAGGGGGTTGGGGTATGAGCAGTTCTTC. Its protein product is CASNQQCGRGLGYEQFF.

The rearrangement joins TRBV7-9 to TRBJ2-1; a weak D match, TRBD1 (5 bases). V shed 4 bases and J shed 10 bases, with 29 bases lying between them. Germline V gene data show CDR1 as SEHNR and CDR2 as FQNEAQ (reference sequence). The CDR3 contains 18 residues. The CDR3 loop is CASSSSLFWGPTRSEQFF. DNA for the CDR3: TGTGCCAGCAGCTCCTCCCTATTCTGGGGCCCCACGCGCAGCGAGCAGTTCTTC.

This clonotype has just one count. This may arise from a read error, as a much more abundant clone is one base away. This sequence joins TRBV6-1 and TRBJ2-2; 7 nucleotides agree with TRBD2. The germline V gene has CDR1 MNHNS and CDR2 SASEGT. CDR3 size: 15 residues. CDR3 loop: CAISEGEGNTGELFF. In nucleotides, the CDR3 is TGTGCCATCAGTGAAGGGGAGGGGAACACCGGGGAGCTGTTTTTT.

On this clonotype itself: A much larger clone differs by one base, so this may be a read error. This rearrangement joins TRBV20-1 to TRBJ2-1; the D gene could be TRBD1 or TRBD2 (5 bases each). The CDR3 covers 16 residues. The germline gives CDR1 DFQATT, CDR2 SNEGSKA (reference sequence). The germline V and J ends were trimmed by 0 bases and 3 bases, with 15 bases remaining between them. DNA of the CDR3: TGCAGTGCTAGAGATGGGGCAGCGGCCCACTACAATGAGCAGTTCTTC. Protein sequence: CSARDGAAAHYNEQFF.

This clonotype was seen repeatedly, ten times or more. In nucleotides, the CDR3 is TGTGCCAGCAGCTTGACTGGCGGGGGGGCCCTTGGAAAGACCCAGTACTTC. As protein: CASSLTGGGALGKTQYF. The V call is TRBV5-4, the J call TRBJ2-5, with 9 bases identical to TRBD2. Trimming took 1 base from V and 6 from J; bases not matched to a gene: 13. The CDR3 has 17 residues. Germline-derived CDR1 and CDR2 are SGHNT and YYREEE (reference sequence).

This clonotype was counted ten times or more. CDR3 coding DNA: TGTGCCAGCAGCTTGGGTCTGGTGGACACTGAAGCTTTCTTT. Amino acid sequence: CASSLGLVDTEAFF. The J gene is TRBJ1-1, the V gene TRBV5-5, with D hard to call. Germline V lookup: CDR1 SGHKS, CDR2 YYEKEE (reference sequence). The CDR3 has 14 residues. V was trimmed by 0 bases and J by 3 bases, leaving 9 bases between them.

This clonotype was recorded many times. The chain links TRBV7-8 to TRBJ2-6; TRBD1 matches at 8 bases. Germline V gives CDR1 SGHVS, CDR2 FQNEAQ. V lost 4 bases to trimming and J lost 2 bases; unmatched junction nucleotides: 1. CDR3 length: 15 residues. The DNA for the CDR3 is TGTGCCAGCAGCTCGGGACAGGCTGGGGCCAACGTCCTGACTTTC. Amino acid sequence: CASSSGQAGANVLTF.

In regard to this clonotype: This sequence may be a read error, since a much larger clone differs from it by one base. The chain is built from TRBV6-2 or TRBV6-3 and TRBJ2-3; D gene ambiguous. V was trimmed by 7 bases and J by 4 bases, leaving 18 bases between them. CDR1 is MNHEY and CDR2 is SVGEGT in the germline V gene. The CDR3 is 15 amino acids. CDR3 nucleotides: TGTGCCAGCATGGACGGGCCCCCGAATTCAGATACGCAGTATTTT. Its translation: CASMDGPPNSDTQYF.

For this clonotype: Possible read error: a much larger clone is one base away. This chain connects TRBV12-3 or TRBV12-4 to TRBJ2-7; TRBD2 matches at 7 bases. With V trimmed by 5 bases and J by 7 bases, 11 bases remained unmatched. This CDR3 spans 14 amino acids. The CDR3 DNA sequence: TGTGCCAGCAGTGGGCGGGAGACTTTTCAGGAGCAGTACTTC. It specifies CASSGRETFQEQYF.

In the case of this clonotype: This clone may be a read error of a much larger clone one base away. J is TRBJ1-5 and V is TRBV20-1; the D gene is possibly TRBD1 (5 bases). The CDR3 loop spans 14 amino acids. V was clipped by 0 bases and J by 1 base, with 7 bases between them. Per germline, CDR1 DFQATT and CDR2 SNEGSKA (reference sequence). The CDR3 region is CSARDGGSNQPQHF. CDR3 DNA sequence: TGCAGTGCTAGAGACGGGGGGAGCAATCAGCCCCAGCATTTT.

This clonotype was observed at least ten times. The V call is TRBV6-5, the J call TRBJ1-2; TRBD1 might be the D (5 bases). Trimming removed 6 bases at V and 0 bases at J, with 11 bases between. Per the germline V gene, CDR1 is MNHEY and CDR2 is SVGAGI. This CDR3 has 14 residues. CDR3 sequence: CASSPRVSNYGYTF. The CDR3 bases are TGTGCCAGCAGCCCCAGGGTTTCTAACTATGGCTACACCTTC.